This T cell receptor beta chain was sequenced in a study of CD8+CD57+ T cells in acquired aplastic anemia. Genomic DNA, the template, was used for profiling of the TCR beta VDJ and CDR3. MiXCR, run by TCRdb on the reads, gives a single entry per CDR3 protein. The top ten hold 7.5% to 9% of the sample, which has some 280,000 distinct CDR3 sequences, 45% to 70% seen once. The germline V gene encodes CDR1 SSHAT and CDR2 FNYEAQ (reference sequence). This CDR3 has 14 amino acids. This clonotype was seen ten or more times. The junction and the germline gene differ at one end; a read error may be behind it. The rearrangement joins TRBV7-7 to TRBJ2-5; 9 bases fit TRBD1. The sequence came from a human donor with severe aplastic anemia or a healthy control (not recorded which). Input material: sorted CD4+, CD8+, or CD8+CD57+ T cells (not recorded which) from PBMCs. For the CDR3, the DNA is TGTGCTAGCAGCAAAGGGGACAGGGAAGAGACCCAGTACTTC. The encoded protein is CASSKGDREETQYF.